One and the same sample provided the 18 T cell receptor beta chains below, sequenced in a study of Ad26.COV2.S vaccination and SARS-CoV-2 variants. Noted treatment: some 19 received Ad26.COV2.S at low or high dose, single or two shots; about 5 received placebo; per-sample allocation not given. Day 63 after the first injection of vaccine or placebo was the sampling time. Sequencing used immunoSEQ multiplex PCR; TCRdb keeps in-frame clones, though not all of them. The sample lists about 370,000 clones; around 89% were seen once. Material: peripheral blood, obtained in a trial of Ad26.COV2.S vaccine versus placebo. The receptors stem from a person aged 18-65 years who received the Ad26.COV2.S COVID-19 vaccine or a placebo.

The V and J genes are TRBV5-1 and TRBJ2-1; possible D gene TRBD2, 6 bases. Trimming stripped 0 bases from V and 5 bases from J, with 9 bases between. This CDR3 spans 14 amino acids. Germline V gives CDR1 SGHRS, CDR2 YFSETQ. CDR3 in amino acids: CASSLEGGDNEQFF. DNA of the CDR3: TGCGCCAGCAGCTTGGAGGGCGGGGACAATGAGCAGTTCTTC.

The gene calls are TRBV9 and TRBJ1-1; the D is unclear. The germline CDR1 and CDR2 sequences are SGDLS and YYNGEE. Between the trimmed V and J ends, which lost 0 bases and 1 base, there was a span of 4 bases. The CDR3 length is 13 residues. CDR3 nucleotides: TGTGCCAGCAGCGTAGAACCGAACACTGAAGCTTTCTTT. This sequence encodes CASSVEPNTEAFF.

The chain employs TRBV5-4 and TRBJ1-1; D uncertain. V lost 0 bases, J lost 5 bases, and 14 bases lay in between. The CDR3 extends over 15 amino acids. The V gene's germline CDR1 is SGHNT and CDR2 YYREEE (reference sequence). CDR3 sequence (DNA): TGTGCCAGCAGCTTGGCCGGTCCGGGATGGACTGAAGCTTTCTTT. It translates to CASSLAGPGWTEAFF.

The sample holds one count of this clone. This CDR3 is CASSFPSGSSYNEQFF. CDR3 in DNA: TGTGCCAGCAGCTTCCCTAGCGGGAGCTCCTACAATGAGCAGTTCTTC. This sequence joins TRBV5-4 and TRBJ2-1; 10 nucleotides match TRBD2. From germline, CDR1 is SGHNT and CDR2 YYREEE (reference sequence). The ends lost 2 bases at V and 0 bases at J; junction bases unmatched: 2. The CDR3 loop spans 16 amino acids.

CDR3 loop: CASSQGASSSGNTIYF. The CDR3 DNA reads TGTGCCAGCAGCCAAGGTGCCAGCTCCTCTGGAAACACCATATATTTT. The V call is TRBV3-1 (or the pseudogene TRBV3-2), the J call TRBJ1-3; D not certain. Germline V gene sequence: CDR1 LGHDT, CDR2 YNNKEL (reference sequence). CDR3 length: 16 residues. V was clipped by 1 base and J by 0 bases, with 10 bases between them.

This clone was observed once. J is TRBJ1-5 and V is TRBV18; D might be TRBD1 (5 bases). V shed 4 bases and J shed 4 bases, with 14 bases lying between them. Germline-derived CDR1 and CDR2 are KGHSH and LQKENI. This CDR3 has 15 amino acids. In DNA, the CDR3 is TGTGCCAGCTCACTCAGTGTTGGGGGAAATCAGCCCCAGCATTTT. It translates to CASSLSVGGNQPQHF.

This chain joins TRBV16 and TRBJ1-2; D is unresolved. CDR1 is KGHSY, CDR2 FQNENV, per germline. Trimming took off 2 bases at V and 3 bases at J, with 13 bases between the two ends. The CDR3 consists of 15 residues. Here the CDR3 DNA reads TGTGCCAGCAGCCAAATCGCGTCAGCCTACTATGGCTACACCTTC. It yields the protein CASSQIASAYYGYTF.

The rearrangement links TRBV7-9 to TRBJ2-7; no firm D call. This CDR3 contains 13 residues. The germline V and J ends were trimmed by 4 bases and 0 bases, with 7 bases remaining between them. The V gene's germline CDR1 is SEHNR and CDR2 FQNEAQ (reference sequence). The CDR3 protein is CASSSDASYEQYF. In nucleotides, the CDR3 is TGTGCCAGCAGCTCGGACGCCTCCTACGAGCAGTACTTC. Complete variable domain (other parts from reference TRBV7-9 and TRBJ2-7): DTGVSQNPRHKITKRGQNVTFRCDPISEHNRLYWYRQTLGQGPEFLTYFQNEAQLEKSRLLSDRFSAERPKGSFSTLEIQRTEQGDSAMYLCASSSDASYEQYFGPGTRLTVT.

This chain joins TRBV4-1 and TRBJ2-1; 15 nucleotides agree with TRBD2. Germline CDR1 is MGHRA and CDR2 is YSYEKL. The V segment lost 7 bases and the J segment 9 bases; nucleotides outside the gene matches: 10. This CDR3 contains 16 residues. The CDR3 DNA reads TGCGCCAGCACCACCCTGGGGGGACTAGCGGGAGGTGAGCAGTTCTTC. It yields the protein CASTTLGGLAGGEQFF.

The V gene is TRBV9, the J gene TRBJ2-7, with TRBD1 identical over 9 bases. V lost 3 bases to trimming and J lost 5 bases; unmatched junction nucleotides: 0. The CDR3 length is 12 residues. Germline V gives CDR1 SGDLS, CDR2 YYNGEE. The CDR3 DNA sequence: TGTGCCAGCAGCGGACAGGGGGACGAGCAGTACTTC. It specifies CASSGQGDEQYF.

The chain is built from TRBV5-1 and TRBJ2-7, with TRBD1 matching over 7 bases. The germline gives CDR1 SGHRS, CDR2 YFSETQ. The CDR3 loop spans 15 amino acids. J gave up 3 bases and V 5 bases, and 11 bases lay outside the gene matches. CDR3 nucleotides: TGCGCCAGCAGGGCCGGGACAGATCTTTACTACGAGCAGTACTTC. It specifies CASRAGTDLYYEQYF. Full variable domain (missing parts from reference TRBV5-1 and TRBJ2-7): KAGVTQTPRYLIKTRGQQVTLSCSPISGHRSVSWYQQTPGQGLQFLFEYFSETQRNKGNFPGRFSGRQFSNSRSEMNVSTLELGDSALYLCASRAGTDLYYEQYFGPGTRLTVT.

V gene TRBV18 combines with J gene TRBJ1-5, with D perhaps TRBD1 (6 bases). The CDR3 is 15 amino acids. Trimming shortened V by 4 bases and J by 3 bases, and 13 bases separated the two germline ends. Germline V gene lookup returns CDR1 KGHSH and CDR2 LQKENI. CDR3 nucleotides: TGTGCCAGCTCACTCCAACAGGGACACAATCAGCCCCAGCATTTT. Residues: CASSLQQGHNQPQHF.

Only a few counts were recorded for this clone. The rearrangement links TRBV9 to TRBJ1-1, with D possibly TRBD1 on 6 matching bases. This CDR3 has 14 residues. CDR1 and CDR2 from the germline V gene are SGDLS and YYNGEE. The V end was cut by 7 bases, the J end by 1 base, with 14 bases between. The CDR3 spells CASGPGAGNTEAFF. The CDR3 DNA is TGTGCCAGCGGACCAGGGGCAGGGAACACTGAAGCTTTCTTT.

The gene calls are TRBV18 and TRBJ2-3; 10 bases line up with TRBD2. The CDR3 is 15 residues long. J was trimmed by 0 bases and V by 5 bases; bases with no gene match: 2. CDR1 is KGHSH and CDR2 is LQKENI in the germline V gene. CDR3 region: CASSASGSSTDTQYF. The CDR3 DNA follows: TGTGCCAGCTCAGCTAGCGGGAGCAGCACAGATACGCAGTATTTT.

This clone was observed once. In DNA, the CDR3 is TGTGCCAGCAGTTTTAGGGGGGGCATCCTGCAGTACTTC. Translated: CASSFRGGILQYF. The chain links TRBV12-3 or TRBV12-4 to TRBJ2-7; a weak D match, TRBD2 (7 bases). V lost 3 bases and J 9 bases, leaving 15 bases between the germline ends. The CDR3 sequence is 13 residues long.

J is TRBJ1-3 and V is TRBV9, with a weak D call TRBD1 (6 bases). The germline V and J ends were trimmed by 3 bases and 2 bases, with 18 bases remaining between them. The CDR3 spans 17 residues. CDR1 and CDR2 (germline): SGDLS, YYNGEE. The chain's CDR3 is CASSEAALDRAGNTIYF. The CDR3 coding sequence is TGTGCCAGCAGCGAGGCGGCTTTGGACAGAGCTGGAAACACCATATATTTT. The variable domain in full, completed from reference TRBV9 and TRBJ1-3, reads DSGVTQTPKHLITATGQRVTLRCSPRSGDLSVYWYQQSLDQGLQFLIQYYNGEERAKGNILERFSAQQFPDLHSELNLSSLELGDSALYFCASSEAALDRAGNTIYFGEGSWLTVV.

V gene TRBV25-1 combines with J gene TRBJ2-1; D may correspond to TRBD1 or TRBD2 (5 bases each). The CDR3 loop spans 17 amino acids. Germline V gene data show CDR1 as MGHDK and CDR2 as SYGVNS. V was clipped by 5 bases and J by 5 bases, with 22 bases between them. This chain's CDR3 is CASSPWGGGRGDNEQFF. The CDR3 coding sequence is TGTGCCAGCAGTCCCTGGGGCGGCGGGCGAGGGGACAATGAGCAGTTCTTC.

The gene calls are TRBV28 and TRBJ1-2; 8 nucleotides align to TRBD1. The CDR3 consists of 14 residues. Losses at the gene ends were 6 bases for V and 5 bases for J; bases not matched to a gene: 8. Germline V gene sequence: CDR1 MDHEN, CDR2 SYDVKM. CDR3 DNA: TGTGCCAGCAGAACCCTTGACAGGGGATATGGCTACACCTTC. As protein: CASRTLDRGYGYTF.